This TCR beta chain comes out of a study of beta chain features in type 1 diabetes. Each of the CD4+ naive, central memory, regulatory and stem cell-like memory populations was sorted via CD45RO/CCR7/CD25/CD127/CD95/CD27. Sequenced material consisted of expressed TCRB transcripts (all of the isolated RNA was reverse transcribed). It was found that naive, central memory and regulatory T cell samples averaged about 3.4 million reads. Method: immunoSEQ multiplex PCR; TCRdb's copy keeps in-frame clones and lacks some. The sample holds about 930,000 clones; under 20% are singletons and the top ten take around 0.02%. The specimen was naive CD4+ T cells from blood. The receptor comes from a woman aged 18-29 years in good health.

The CDR3 coding sequence is TGTGCCAGCAGCCGGACAGGGGACACCGGGGAGCTGTTTTTT. Protein: CASSRTGDTGELFF. The genes are TRBV7-2 and TRBJ2-2, with 9 nucleotides matching TRBD1. V shed 5 bases and J 3 bases; nucleotides not matched to a gene: 1. CDR1 is SGHTA and CDR2 is FQGNSA in the germline V gene. This CDR3 is 14 amino acids long.